Presented here are 5 T cell receptor beta chains from one specimen sequenced in a study of response to subunit inactivated influenza vaccine. Via MiXCR, TCRdb re-called the RT-PCR reads, giving one row per CDR3 protein. The data hold 860,000 or so distinct CDR3 sequences, with around 20% observed a single time. The specimen comprised PBMCs from blood, sampled roughly 5 days after vaccination. The receptors originated from a man aged 50-59 years who received an inactivated influenza vaccine.

This clonotype was observed a handful of times. The V and J genes are TRBV4-3 and TRBJ2-1; D unclear. The CDR3 length is 15 residues. CDR1 is LGHNA and CDR2 is YSLEER in the germline V gene. V dropped 2 bases and J dropped 8 bases, with 16 bases sitting between them. CDR3 in amino acids: CASSQSTAGRDEQFF. For the CDR3, the DNA is TGCGCCAGCAGCCAATCAACAGCAGGTAGGGATGAGCAGTTCTTC.

Only one count was recorded for this clonotype. This chain uses TRBV21-1 with TRBJ1-1; the DNA was not compared with TRBD1, the D call given in the table. TRBV21-1 constitutes a pseudogene. The CDR3 covers 16 residues. The chain's CDR3 is CASSSLNRGGDTEAFF. The CDR3 DNA is TGTGCCAGCAGCAGCCTAAACAGGGGCGGGGACACTGAAGCTTTCTTT.

This clonotype showed up many times. The V call is TRBV7-9, the J call TRBJ1-4; weak D call: TRBD1 (5 bases). This CDR3 is 14 amino acids long. Germline loops: CDR1 SEHNR, CDR2 FQNEAQ (reference sequence). V gave up 7 bases and J gave up 2 bases, with 11 bases separating them. The CDR3 reads CASTRAGTNEKLFF. CDR3 coding DNA: TGTGCCAGCACCAGGGCCGGGACTAATGAAAAACTGTTTTTT.

The chain couples TRBV5-1 to TRBJ2-7; 8 bases align to TRBD1. J gave up 5 bases and V 6 bases, and 19 bases lay outside the gene matches. The V gene's germline CDR1 is SGHRS and CDR2 YFSETQ. This CDR3 is 17 amino acids long. CDR3 coding DNA: TGCGCCAGCACCCTGACAGGGGCTTCCCTCCAGCTGGACGAGCAGTACTTC. This encodes CASTLTGASLQLDEQYF.

This clonotype was observed a few times. The gene calls are TRBV5-6 and TRBJ2-5; tentatively, D is TRBD2 (5 bases). Germline V gene data show CDR1 as SGHDT and CDR2 as YYEEEE. This CDR3 is built from 14 residues. Trimming cost V 5 bases and J 5 bases, with 16 bases left between them. In DNA form, the CDR3 reads TGTGCCAGCAGTTTAACAGCGGTCGGGGAGACCCAGTACTTC. Translating gives CASSLTAVGETQYF.